This passage covers 28 T cell receptor beta chains from one sample sequenced in a study of cytomegalovirus exposure and HLA in healthy donors. Researchers ran the PCR with 60 Vbeta and 13 Jbeta primers. TCRdb's copy holds only in-frame clones and misses some; the assay was immunoSEQ multiplex PCR. The sample records approximately 150,000 clones, 70% being singletons. What was sequenced was PBMCs. These receptors originate from a young man in good health and CMV-seropositive.

This sequence joins TRBV5-6 and TRBJ1-1; tentatively, D is TRBD1 (5 bases). The CDR3 totals 12 residues. V gave up 2 bases and J gave up 5 bases, with 7 bases separating them. Germline CDR1 reads SGHDT; CDR2 reads YYEEEE. The CDR3 DNA sequence: TGTGCCAGCAGCTTCCGGGGGACTGAAGCTTTCTTT. Its protein is CASSFRGTEAFF. Together with reference TRBV5-6 and TRBJ1-1, the CDR3 gives the full variable domain: DAGVTQSPTHLIKTRGQQVTLRCSPKSGHDTVSWYQQALGQGPQFIFQYYEEEERQRGNFPDRFSGHQFPNYSSELNVNALLLGDSALYLCASSFRGTEAFFGQGTRLTVV.

This chain links TRBV6-6 with TRBJ1-5, with 12 bases fitting TRBD1. Germline assignment: CDR1 MNHNY and CDR2 SVGAGI (reference sequence). J lost 6 bases, V lost 7 bases, and 4 bases had no gene match. This CDR3 has 14 amino acids. The CDR3 reads CASTGTGGFQPQHF. CDR3 DNA sequence: TGTGCCAGCACTGGGACAGGGGGCTTTCAGCCCCAGCATTTT.

The chain carries TRBV28 and TRBJ1-1; TRBD1 aligns across 7 bases. J was trimmed by 4 bases and V by 6 bases; bases with no gene match: 8. The CDR3 consists of 14 residues. The V gene's germline CDR1 is MDHEN and CDR2 SYDVKM. CDR3 residues: CASRVTGAGTEAFF. The DNA of the CDR3 is TGTGCCAGCAGAGTCACAGGGGCAGGCACTGAAGCTTTCTTT.

The gene calls are TRBV27 and TRBJ1-2, with TRBD1 matching over 7 bases. CDR1 MNHEY and CDR2 SMNVEV come from the germline V gene (reference sequence). With V trimmed by 5 bases and J by 4 bases, 10 bases remained unmatched. CDR3 size: 15 residues. CDR3 sequence: CASSPLWDRIYGYTF. The CDR3 DNA sequence: TGTGCCAGCAGTCCGCTATGGGACAGAATCTATGGCTACACCTTC.

The chain carries TRBV6-5 and TRBJ2-1, with TRBD2 matching 13 bases. Germline values: CDR1 MNHEY, CDR2 SVGAGI. The V gene end was trimmed by 6 bases and the J gene end by 15 bases; junction bases not matched to a gene: 8. This CDR3 region has 13 residues. The CDR3 spells CASRTGLAGVTFF. The CDR3 DNA is TGTGCCAGCAGAACCGGACTAGCGGGAGTGACGTTCTTC.

The rearrangement uses TRBV7-3 and TRBJ2-5, with 7 bases matching TRBD2. The length of the CDR3 is 14 residues. V gave up 3 bases and J gave up 2 bases; unmatched junction bases: 3. Germline-derived CDR1 and CDR2 are SGHTA and FQGTGA. CDR3 protein: CASSFYGGQETQYF. The CDR3 DNA reads as TGTGCCAGCAGCTTTTACGGGGGGCAAGAGACCCAGTACTTC.

V is TRBV6-1 and J is TRBJ1-1; TRBD1 matches 10 bases. Trimming at V came to 2 bases and at J to 5 bases, leaving 5 bases not matched to a gene. CDR1 and CDR2 from the germline V gene are MNHNS and SASEGT. This CDR3 spans 15 amino acids. CDR3 amino acids: CASSELDRGNTEAFF. The CDR3 DNA reads TGTGCCAGCAGTGAATTGGACAGGGGGAATACTGAAGCTTTCTTT.

The chain employs TRBV28 and TRBJ2-7, with 7 bases lining up with TRBD1. V shed 2 bases and J 4 bases; nucleotides not matched to a gene: 8. CDR3 length: 15 residues. The germline V gene encodes CDR1 MDHEN and CDR2 SYDVKM. CDR3 in DNA: TGTGCCAGCAGTTTAGGGACAGCTAGCCAATACGAGCAGTACGTC. It translates to CASSLGTASQYEQYV.

Notes on this clone: This CDR3 is also generated by other DNA sequences in the sample. V gene TRBV25-1 combines with J gene TRBJ1-2, with D tentatively TRBD1 (5 bases). Germline CDR1 is MGHDK and CDR2 is SYGVNS. V lost 6 bases to trimming and J lost 2 bases, with 7 bases between them. CDR3 size: 12 residues. CDR3 residues: CASSQGNYGYTF. Written as DNA, the CDR3 is TGTGCCAGCAGCCAGGGCAACTATGGCTACACCTTC.

This clone was counted a few times. The gene calls are TRBV5-4 and TRBJ2-3; TRBD2 matches at 9 bases. The CDR3 extends over 15 amino acids. Germline CDR1 reads SGHNT; CDR2 reads YYREEE (reference sequence). The ends lost 4 bases at V and 4 bases at J; junction bases unmatched: 7. This chain's CDR3 is CASSPSGIRADTQYF. Written as DNA, the CDR3 is TGTGCCAGCAGCCCTAGCGGGATCCGGGCAGATACGCAGTATTTT.

V gene TRBV6-5 combines with J gene TRBJ2-2; D possibly corresponds to TRBD1 (6 bases). This CDR3 comprises 15 residues. Trimming stripped 5 bases from V and 0 bases from J, with 10 bases between. CDR1 MNHEY and CDR2 SVGAGI come from the germline V gene. CDR3: CASSPGTTNTGELFF. In DNA form, the CDR3 reads TGTGCCAGCAGTCCCGGGACAACGAACACCGGGGAGCTGTTTTTT.

The chain carries TRBV4-1 and TRBJ1-2; D ambiguous. Looked up from germline, CDR1 is MGHRA and CDR2 is YSYEKL. The V gene lost 0 bases and the J gene lost 7 bases, with 21 bases spanning the gap. CDR3 size: 17 residues. The DNA of the CDR3 is TGCGCCAGCAGCCAAGAGGAGGGCCTAATCCTTCGTGGTGGCTACACCTTC. Its protein is CASSQEEGLILRGGYTF.

This clone was recorded a few times. The rearrangement uses TRBV19 and TRBJ2-3; tentative D call: TRBD1 (6 bases). V shed 4 bases and J shed 4 bases, with 18 bases lying between them. The CDR3 has 16 residues. From germline, CDR1 is LNHDA and CDR2 SQIVND (reference sequence). CDR3 loop: CASSRTAPSGADTQYF. The CDR3 DNA sequence: TGTGCCAGTAGTAGGACAGCCCCCAGCGGCGCAGATACGCAGTATTTT.

This clone appeared a single time. The J gene is TRBJ1-4, the V gene TRBV19; 8 bases map to TRBD1. Per the germline V gene, CDR1 is LNHDA and CDR2 is SQIVND (reference sequence). The CDR3 consists of 14 residues. J gave up 8 bases and V 6 bases, and 8 bases lay outside the gene matches. The CDR3 DNA reads TGTGCCAGTAGACTGACAGGGGCAGGGGAAAAACTGTTTTTT. Translation: CASRLTGAGEKLFF.

With respect to this clone: Other DNA sequences of this sample code for an identical CDR3. The chain links TRBV19 to TRBJ1-5; 10 positions agree with TRBD1. V shed 5 bases, J shed 7 bases, and the junction held 2 bases outside the gene matches. Germline CDR1 is LNHDA and CDR2 is SQIVND (reference sequence). The CDR3 is made up of 13 amino acids. The CDR3 here is CASSGTGDQPQHF. CDR3 coding DNA: TGTGCCAGTAGTGGGACAGGGGACCAGCCCCAGCATTTT.

This chain joins TRBV20-1 and TRBJ2-3; tentatively, D is TRBD2 (6 bases). The germline gives CDR1 DFQATT, CDR2 SNEGSKA (reference sequence). The CDR3 extends over 11 amino acids. The V and J ends lost 5 bases and 4 bases respectively, with 7 bases between them. The DNA for the CDR3 is TGCAGTGCTTTAGCGGCAGATACGCAGTATTTT. Its translation: CSALAADTQYF.

This clone showed up just a few times. The V gene is TRBV5-4, the J gene TRBJ1-2; D is undetermined. V was pared by 4 bases and J by 5 bases, with 15 bases between. Germline V gives CDR1 SGHNT, CDR2 YYREEE (reference sequence). The CDR3 totals 14 residues. CDR3 bases: TGTGCCAGCAGCGAAAACCAGTACAAGTATGGCTACACCTTC. This encodes CASSENQYKYGYTF.

The chain has TRBV5-1 and TRBJ1-1; a possible D gene is TRBD1 (5 bases). The ends were cut back, 7 bases at V and 5 bases at J, with 15 bases in the middle. The CDR3 consists of 13 residues. Germline V CDR1 and CDR2: SGHRS, YFSETQ. The CDR3 DNA sequence: TGCGCCAGCGTAGGTCGCAGGGAAACTGAAGCTTTCTTT. Translating it yields CASVGRRETEAFF.

The V gene is TRBV6-1, the J gene TRBJ2-3; no reliable D call. V was pared by 3 bases and J by 5 bases, with 18 bases between. This CDR3 contains 16 residues. Germline V gives CDR1 MNHNS, CDR2 SASEGT. This CDR3 is CASSDEPSPPVDTQYF. For the CDR3, the DNA is TGTGCCAGCAGTGACGAGCCATCCCCTCCGGTAGATACGCAGTATTTT.

The chain employs TRBV30 and TRBJ2-2; D remains ambiguous. This CDR3 is built from 14 residues. Trimming stripped 1 base from V and 3 bases from J, with 9 bases between. The germline CDR1 and CDR2 sequences are GTSNPN and SVGIG (reference sequence). The CDR3 region has the DNA TGTGCCTGGAGTGGTGCGGATCACACCGGGGAGCTGTTTTTT. Translated: CAWSGADHTGELFF.

The sample holds a few counts of this clone. The chain combines TRBV27 with TRBJ1-1, with TRBD1 identical over 8 bases. J was trimmed by 1 base and V by 5 bases; bases with no gene match: 6. The germline gives CDR1 MNHEY, CDR2 SMNVEV (reference sequence). The CDR3 covers 15 residues. CDR3: CASSLSGTGNTEAFF. CDR3 bases: TGTGCCAGCAGTCTTTCCGGGACAGGGAACACTGAAGCTTTCTTT.

CDR3 sequence: CASTWGTGGTGEQFF. The CDR3 DNA sequence: TGTGCCAGCACCTGGGGGACAGGGGGCACAGGTGAGCAGTTCTTC. The chain uses TRBV7-6 and TRBJ2-1; 12 nucleotides line up with TRBD1. Unmatched junction bases numbered 10, after V lost 7 bases and J lost 9 bases. Germline lookup yields CDR1 SGHVS and CDR2 FNYEAQ. This CDR3 comprises 15 residues.

The J gene is TRBJ1-1, the V gene TRBV28; tentatively, D is TRBD1 (5 bases). The V gene lost 8 bases and the J gene lost 1 base, with 14 bases spanning the gap. The CDR3 contains 14 residues. Looked up from germline, CDR1 is MDHEN and CDR2 is SYDVKM. The CDR3 is CASLPGGENTEAFF. The CDR3 DNA sequence: TGTGCCAGCCTCCCGGGGGGGGAGAACACTGAAGCTTTCTTT.

V gene TRBV5-1 combines with J gene TRBJ1-2, with a weak D call TRBD1 (5 bases). Germline V gives CDR1 SGHRS, CDR2 YFSETQ. The CDR3 extends over 13 amino acids. Trimming left V 4 bases short and J 3 bases short, with 10 bases between. CDR3: CASSPGGDYGYTF. CDR3 nucleotide sequence: TGCGCCAGCAGCCCGGGGGGAGACTATGGCTACACCTTC.

V and J are TRBV25-1 and TRBJ2-7; 8 nucleotides line up with TRBD1. The CDR3 sequence is 15 residues long. In germline, CDR1 is MGHDK, CDR2 SYGVNS. J lost 5 bases, V lost 1 base, and 7 bases had no gene match. CDR3 nucleotide sequence: TGTGCCAGCAGTGAATCCGTGGGACAGGCGGACGAGCAGTACGTC. Amino acids: CASSESVGQADEQYV.

This clone was picked up a small number of times. The genes are TRBV4-2 and TRBJ2-1; D may be TRBD1 (6 bases). Germline V lookup: CDR1 LGHNA, CDR2 YNFKEQ. The V gene lost 0 bases and the J gene lost 6 bases, with 9 bases spanning the gap. This CDR3 contains 14 residues. CDR3 DNA: TGTGCCAGCAGCCAAGAACAGGGTTCCAATGAGCAGTTCTTC. This encodes CASSQEQGSNEQFF.

As for this clone: One end of the junction is discordant with germline, which a read error may explain. V is TRBV7-7 and J is TRBJ2-1; 8 nucleotides match TRBD1. The CDR3 extends over 15 amino acids. Germline assignment: CDR1 SSHAT and CDR2 FNYEAQ (reference sequence). CDR3 in DNA: TGTGCTAGCAGCTTAGGGACAGGAGACTTCAATGAGCAGTTCTTC. Its translation: CASSLGTGDFNEQFF.

This chain uses TRBV7-6 with TRBJ2-2, with 8 bases aligning to TRBD1. Germline values: CDR1 SGHVS, CDR2 FNYEAQ. This CDR3 has 16 amino acids. Unmatched junction bases numbered 6, after V lost 5 bases and J lost 1 base. This CDR3 reads CASSPSRGRNTGELFF. DNA of the CDR3: TGTGCCAGCAGCCCAAGCAGGGGGCGGAACACCGGGGAGCTGTTTTTT.